This is a list of T cell receptor beta chains from one sample in a study of cytomegalovirus exposure and HLA in healthy donors. The data were produced by immunoSEQ multiplex PCR, yet TCRdb's version contains in-frame clones alone and is incomplete. This table has tens of thousands of clones, more than 75% appearing once. Sequencing input: PBMCs. The receptors were sampled from a female donor in good health and CMV-seronegative. Both conserved end residues are part of each CDR3. D genes are given only for firm matches. Clone size is given for some rows only: seen once, a few or many times, or a class if the clone is expanded.

clone_size	v_call	j_call	d_call	cdr3_aa	cdr3_nt
-	TRBV5-1	TRBJ2-5	TRBD1	CASSSGQGQETQYF	TGCGCCAGCAGCTCCGGACAGGGACAAGAGACCCAGTACTTC
-	TRBV5-6	TRBJ2-1	-	CASSFGVSARGRNREQFF	TGTGCCAGCAGCTTTGGGGTCTCGGCCAGGGGACGAAATAGGGAGCAGTTCTTC
-	TRBV29-1	TRBJ1-1	-	CSVEDTGRDEAFF	TGCAGCGTTGAAGATACTGGCAGGGATGAGGCTTTCTTT
few	TRBV6-9	TRBJ2-7	TRBD2	CASSPIAGGPPYEQYF	TGTGCCAGCAGTCCGATAGCGGGGGGGCCCCCCTACGAGCAGTACTTC
few	TRBV6-1	TRBJ1-4	TRBD1	CASSDRQGREKLFF	TGTGCCAGCAGTGACAGACAGGGGAGGGAAAAACTGTTTTTT
-	TRBV2	TRBJ1-2	-	CASSADNYGYTF	TGTGCCAGCAGTGCAGATAATTATGGCTACACCTTC
-	TRBV19	TRBJ2-5	-	CASSIVGGLKETQYF	TGTGCCAGTAGTATAGTCGGAGGGTTAAAAGAGACCCAGTACTTC
-	TRBV4-3	TRBJ1-2	-	CASSQDLEGARGYGYTF	TGCGCCAGCAGCCAAGATTTAGAAGGGGCAAGGGGCTATGGCTACACCTTC
-	TRBV28	TRBJ1-6	-	CASRSPFRGRSSPLHF	TGTGCCAGCAGGTCCCCTTTTAGGGGTAGGAGTTCACCCCTCCACTTT
few	TRBV4-1	TRBJ1-1	TRBD1	CASSQDWKETGVGESFF	TGCGCCAGCAGCCAAGATTGGAAAGAGACAGGGGTCGGTGAGAGTTTCTTT
-	TRBV29-1	TRBJ2-7	-	CSVEVRTYEQYF	TGCAGCGTTGAAGTGCGGACCTACGAGCAGTACTTC
-	TRBV2	TRBJ2-1	-	CASLGGSYNEQFF	TGTGCCAGCTTAGGGGGCTCCTACAATGAGCAGTTCTTC
-	TRBV6-5	TRBJ1-2	-	CASSLNTRGSYTF	TGTGCCAGCAGTCTCAATACACGGGGAAGCTACACCTTC
-	TRBV18	TRBJ2-7	-	CASSLNRYEQYF	TGTGCCAGCTCTCTCAACAGGTACGAGCAGTACTTC
-	TRBV11-3	TRBJ2-2	TRBD1	CASSGTANTGELFF	TGTGCCAGCAGCGGGACAGCGAACACCGGGGAGCTGTTTTTT
-	TRBV5-1	TRBJ1-2	-	CASSGGGYGTPNYGYTF	TGCGCCAGCAGCGGAGGAGGCTACGGGACTCCTAACTATGGCTACACCTTC
-	TRBV7-9	TRBJ1-4	-	CASSLSRGTNEKLFF	TGTGCCAGCAGCTTATCTCGGGGAACTAATGAAAAACTGTTTTTT
-	TRBV19	TRBJ1-3	TRBD1	CASSIDERGTAVNTIYF	TGTGCCAGTAGTATAGATGAACGGGGGACAGCCGTAAACACCATATATTTT
-	TRBV6-1	TRBJ2-7	-	CASSETLLSRAGEQYF	TGTGCCAGCAGTGAAACGTTATTGAGCAGGGCCGGCGAGCAGTACTTC
-	TRBV5-4	TRBJ2-1	-	CASSLMTGTYNEQFF	TGTGCCAGCAGCTTGATGACAGGAACGTACAATGAGCAGTTCTTC
-	TRBV19	TRBJ1-4	TRBD1	CASNRGRWEKLFF	TGTGCCAGCAACAGGGGGCGGTGGGAAAAACTGTTTTTT
-	TRBV7-6	TRBJ1-4	TRBD1	CASSLTGGGGEKLFF	TGTGCCAGCAGCTTAACAGGGGGCGGCGGTGAAAAACTGTTTTTT
-	TRBV5-1	TRBJ2-7	TRBD1	CASSLGGGWTGDYEQYF	TGCGCCAGCAGCTTGGGTGGTGGATGGACAGGGGATTACGAGCAGTACTTC
-	TRBV10-2	TRBJ2-1	-	CASTPVSSRYNEQFF	TGCGCCAGCACCCCGGTTAGTAGCAGATACAATGAGCAGTTCTTC
-	TRBV27	TRBJ2-1	TRBD1	CASSSLQQGASYNEQFF	TGTGCCAGCAGCTCTTTGCAACAGGGGGCATCCTACAATGAGCAGTTCTTC
-	TRBV5-1	TRBJ1-1	-	CASSLSGVNTEAFF	TGCGCCAGCAGCTTGTCAGGGGTGAACACTGAAGCTTTCTTT
-	TRBV9	TRBJ2-1	TRBD1	CASSVSQGAYNEQFF	TGTGCCAGCAGCGTATCACAGGGGGCTTACAATGAGCAGTTCTTC
-	TRBV5-1	TRBJ1-2	TRBD1	CASSLTQGASLNYGYTF	TGCGCCAGCAGCTTGACTCAGGGGGCAAGTTTAAATTATGGCTACACCTTC
-	TRBV6-6	TRBJ2-2	-	CASSYQGNTGELFF	TGTGCCAGCAGTTACCAGGGGAACACCGGGGAGCTGTTTTTT
-	TRBV12-5	TRBJ2-1	TRBD2	CASGSQVLAGYNEQFF	TGTGCTAGTGGTTCCCAAGTATTAGCGGGGTACAATGAGCAGTTCTTC
once	TRBV10-1	TRBJ2-4	-	CASTLDSQTSSKNIQYF	TGCGCCAGCACTCTGGACAGCCAAACGTCGTCCAAAAACATTCAGTACTTC
-	TRBV29-1	TRBJ2-7	TRBD2	CSVRDLSGGPYEQYF	TGCAGCGTCCGCGATCTTAGCGGGGGCCCCTACGAGCAGTACTTC
once	TRBV7-6	TRBJ1-2	-	CASSPSGRDGYTF	TGTGCCAGCAGCCCGAGTGGGCGCGATGGCTACACCTTC
-	TRBV2	TRBJ2-7	-	CASSENGTPTYEQYF	TGTGCCAGCAGTGAAAACGGGACACCGACCTACGAGCAGTACTTC
-	TRBV4-3	TRBJ2-1	-	CASSQGDLISYNEQFF	TGCGCCAGCAGCCAAGGGGACTTGATCTCCTACAATGAGCAGTTCTTC
-	TRBV4-1	TRBJ2-1	-	CASSQERVTGQYNEQFF	TGCGCCAGCAGCCAAGAAAGGGTGACAGGCCAGTACAATGAGCAGTTCTTC
-	TRBV27	TRBJ2-1	TRBD2	CASSQIGGASEQFF	TGTGCCAGCAGTCAAATCGGGGGGGCCAGTGAGCAGTTCTTC
-	TRBV7-2	TRBJ1-2	TRBD1	CASSGDRGRGGYTF	TGTGCCAGCAGCGGAGACAGGGGGCGAGGTGGCTACACCTTC
-	TRBV11-3	TRBJ1-3	-	CASSLDSSGNTIYF	TGTGCCAGCAGCTTAGATTCTTCTGGAAACACCATATATTTT
-	TRBV28	TRBJ1-1	-	CASSYTGTPNTEAFF	TGTGCCAGCAGTTATACCGGGACACCGAACACTGAAGCTTTCTTT